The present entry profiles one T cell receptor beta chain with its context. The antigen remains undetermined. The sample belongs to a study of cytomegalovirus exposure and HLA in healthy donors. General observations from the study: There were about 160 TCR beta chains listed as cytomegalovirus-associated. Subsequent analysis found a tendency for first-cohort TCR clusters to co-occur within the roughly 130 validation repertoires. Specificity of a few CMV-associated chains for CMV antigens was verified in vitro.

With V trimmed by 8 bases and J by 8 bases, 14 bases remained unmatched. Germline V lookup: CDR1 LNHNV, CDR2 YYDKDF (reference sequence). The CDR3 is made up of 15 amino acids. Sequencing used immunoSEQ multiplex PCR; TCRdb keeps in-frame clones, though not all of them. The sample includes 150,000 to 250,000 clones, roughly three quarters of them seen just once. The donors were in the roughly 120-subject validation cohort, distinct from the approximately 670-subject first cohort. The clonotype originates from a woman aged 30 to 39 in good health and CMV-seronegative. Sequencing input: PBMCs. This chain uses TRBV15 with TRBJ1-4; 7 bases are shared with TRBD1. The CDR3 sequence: CATSSPGDRPEKLFF. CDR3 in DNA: TGTGCCACCTCCAGCCCCGGGGACAGACCCGAAAAACTGTTTTTT.